The source of this T cell receptor beta chain is a study of blood T cell repertoires in COVID-19 (dated by TCRdb to 2018 to 2020). Background for the entire study: Samples from collaborators originated in the United States, Italy and Spain and spanned both the acute and convalescent phases of COVID-19. The material from the prospective study consisted of cDNA or gDNA derived from T cells, B-cell-depleted T cells, or PBMCs. Deeply sampled blood TCRbeta repertoires from subjects exposed to, actively infected with, or recovered from COVID-19 were included in the dataset. The repertoires were released in a freely available public database intended as a resource for research on the immune response to SARS-CoV-2. Samples came from the ongoing ImmuneRACE study (first 160 participants) plus 1,254 subjects from 6 global collaborators. Nearly every sample came with metadata listing a de-identified subject ID, COVID-19 status, age in years and sex. Where HLA class I and class II types were available, the types were taken from metadata supplied by the sample provider, not from assay-based typing.

Each collaborating institution followed its own protocols to collect whole blood in K2EDTA tubes. Collaborator samples were shipped for TCRbeta analysis as frozen whole blood, isolated PBMCs, or DNA extracted from either sample type. TCRbeta CDR3 regions were amplified from genomic DNA by means of the immunoSEQ Assay, a bias-controlled multiplex PCR. Per the original workflow: Within the assay, amplification of reference gene primers was used to estimate how many nucleated cells each sample contained. To quantify the absolute abundance of each unique TCRbeta CDR3 rearrangement, sequence reads were collapsed and filtered. For each sample, productive Simpson clonality was calculated by taking the square root of Simpson's diversity index across productive rearrangements. Entries here come from immuneACCESS through TCRdb and include only in-frame sequences with V and J called. Some clones fail to appear in such tables; in the studies checked, an unresolved V gene covers under half of the shortfall, and the cause of the remainder is unknown. For V, J and clone size, that table is used; D and trimming come from the DNA. The sample records just over 200,000 clones, around 80% of which are singletons. In total, the top ten clones hold around 5.4% of the sample.

Counted from cysteine to phenylalanine, this CDR3 has 16 amino acids. CDR3 DNA only is kept here, 48 bases in frame from base 1. Between the V and J ends, shortened by 4 bases and 3 bases respectively, the junction contains 20 bases. The germline V gene encodes CDR1 SGHDT and CDR2 YYEEEE. A remark on this clone: The clone's antigen remains unknown. Base qualities are not recorded, but no much larger clone differs from it by a single base.

Overall results and qualifications from the work: Clinical and demographic metadata were provided uncurated, with the amount varying by source and participant.

The chain couples TRBV5-6 to TRBJ2-7; TRBD2 is a possible D gene, resting on 5 matching bases. This receptor was obtained from a woman in her 70s with acute or convalescent COVID-19. Sequencing was performed on peripheral blood. CDR3 sequence: CASSVFEPGLNYEQYF. The DNA sequence follows: TGTGCCAGCAGCGTCTTTGAGCCAGGACTGAACTACGAGCAGTACTTC.